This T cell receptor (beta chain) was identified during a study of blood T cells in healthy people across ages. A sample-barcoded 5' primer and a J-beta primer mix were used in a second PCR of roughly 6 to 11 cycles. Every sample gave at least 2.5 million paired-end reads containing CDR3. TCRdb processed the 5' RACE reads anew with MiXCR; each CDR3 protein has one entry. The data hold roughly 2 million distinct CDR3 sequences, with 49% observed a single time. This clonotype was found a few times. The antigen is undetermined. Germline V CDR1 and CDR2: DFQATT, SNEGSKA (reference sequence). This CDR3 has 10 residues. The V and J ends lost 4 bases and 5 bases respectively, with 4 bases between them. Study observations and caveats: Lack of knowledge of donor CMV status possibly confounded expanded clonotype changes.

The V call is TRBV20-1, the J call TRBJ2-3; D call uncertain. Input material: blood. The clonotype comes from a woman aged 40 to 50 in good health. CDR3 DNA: TGCAGTGCTATAGGAGATACGCAGTATTTT. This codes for CSAIGDTQYF.